The 27 T cell receptor beta chains given below trace back to one sample, sequenced in a study of T cell repertoires in cytomegalovirus infection. MiXCR, applied by TCRdb to the reads, yields one record per CDR3 protein. The repertoire has roughly 760,000 distinct CDR3 sequences, under 40% of them found once; the top ten carry under 3%. The sample consisted of PBMCs. These TCRs come from a human donor in good health (CMV status not recorded). Some clones in this sample may be carry-over from other donors' samples.

About this clonotype: The CDR3 ends on some other residue instead of the conserved phenylalanine or tryptophan, so this is likely a read error. No DNA is shown, since the ends of the CDR3 on it are uncertain; the CDR3 is the one TCRdb lists. The chain combines TRBV12-3 or TRBV12-4 with TRBJ2-1; TRBD1 is taken as the D call from the table, unchecked against the DNA. Ends included, the CDR3 has 11 residues. The CDR3 loop is CASSQTGTEFL.

The chain joins TRBV5-1 to TRBJ1-1; 8 bases agree with TRBD1. The germline CDR1 and CDR2 sequences are SGHRS and YFSETQ. The CDR3 sequence is 15 residues long. J gave up 8 bases and V 4 bases, and 13 bases lay outside the gene matches. The CDR3 spells CASSSPGQGGSEAFF. The CDR3 nucleotides are TGCGCCAGCAGCAGCCCTGGACAGGGTGGATCGGAAGCTTTCTTT. The full variable domain, rest sourced from reference TRBV5-1 and TRBJ1-1, is KAGVTQTPRYLIKTRGQQVTLSCSPISGHRSVSWYQQTPGQGLQFLFEYFSETQRNKGNFPGRFSGRQFSNSRSEMNVSTLELGDSALYLCASSSPGQGGSEAFFGQGTRLTVV.

In this sample, this clonotype turned up many times. The rearrangement links TRBV12-3 or TRBV12-4 to TRBJ1-6, with D possibly being TRBD1 (6 bases). The CDR3 spans 15 residues. The V gene lost 3 bases and the J gene lost 8 bases, with 14 bases spanning the gap. CDR3 sequence reads: CASSFHPAGDSPLHF. In DNA form, the CDR3 reads TGTGCCAGCAGTTTTCACCCAGCAGGGGATTCACCCCTCCACTTT.

The chain has TRBV20-1 and TRBJ2-1, with 8 bases identical to TRBD2. V shed 4 bases and J 3 bases; nucleotides not matched to a gene: 8. The CDR3 totals 15 residues. Germline CDR1 reads DFQATT; CDR2 reads SNEGSKA (reference sequence). CDR3 sequence (DNA): TGCAGTGCTACCCGGGCGCGGGAGGTCTACAATGAGCAGTTCTTC. It codes for CSATRAREVYNEQFF.

The DNA of the CDR3 is TGTGCCAGTTTGCGTCGGCACATGAACACTGAAGCTTTCTTT. It is translated as CASLRRHMNTEAFF. The chain has TRBV19 and TRBJ1-1; D not resolved. Trimming shortened V by 8 bases and J by 0 bases, and 13 bases separated the two germline ends. Germline CDR1 LNHDA, CDR2 SQIVND (reference sequence). CDR3 length equals 14 residues.

The chain is built from TRBV20-1 and TRBJ1-5; D unresolved. Trimming shortened V by 6 bases and J by 6 bases, and 21 bases separated the two germline ends. Germline values: CDR1 DFQATT, CDR2 SNEGSKA (reference sequence). This CDR3 is built from 15 residues. CDR3 loop: CSAAGRPGVGQPQHF. CDR3 coding DNA: TGCAGTGCGGCCGGGAGACCGGGCGTGGGTCAGCCCCAGCATTTT.

This rearrangement joins TRBV29-1 to TRBJ2-6; D remains ambiguous. The CDR3 loop spans 15 amino acids. From germline, CDR1 is SQVTM and CDR2 ANQGSEA. Trimming cost V 4 bases and J 0 bases, with 10 bases left between them. The DNA for the CDR3 is TGCAGCGTTGGGCCCGCCGGCTCTGGGGCCAACGTCCTGACTTTC. Residues: CSVGPAGSGANVLTF.

This clonotype came up once. A much larger clone lies one base from this, so it may be a read error. This chain joins TRBV7-2 and TRBJ2-7, with 7 positions matching TRBD2. The CDR3 is 16 amino acids. The V gene's germline CDR1 is SGHTA and CDR2 FQGNSA. CDR3 coding DNA: TGTGCCATCAGCTCCTCTCCCCGGGACTACCTCTACGAGCAGTACTTC. It is translated as CAISSSPRDYLYEQYF. The variable domain in full, with the rest retrieved from reference TRBV7-2 and TRBJ2-7, is GAGVSQSPSNKVTEKGKDVELRCDPISGHTALYWYRQSLGQGLEFLIYFQGNSAPDKSGLPSDRFSAERTGGSVSTLTIQRTQQEDSAVYLCAISSSPRDYLYEQYFGPGTRLTVT.

The V gene is TRBV7-2, the J gene TRBJ2-5; TRBD2 matches 9 bases. Trimming took 4 bases from V and 1 from J; bases not matched to a gene: 4. In germline, CDR1 is SGHTA, CDR2 FQGNSA. CDR3 length: 15 residues. The CDR3 spells CASSSVAGAQETQYF. The CDR3 bases are TGTGCCAGCAGCTCGGTAGCGGGGGCCCAAGAGACCCAGTACTTC. Filled out from reference TRBV7-2 and TRBJ2-5, the complete variable domain reads GAGVSQSPSNKVTEKGKDVELRCDPISGHTALYWYRQSLGQGLEFLIYFQGNSAPDKSGLPSDRFSAERTGGSVSTLTIQRTQQEDSAVYLCASSSVAGAQETQYFGPGTRLLVL.

The gene calls are TRBV7-3 and TRBJ2-2; TRBD2 might be the D (5 bases). V lost 0 bases, J lost 0 bases, and 5 bases lay in between. The CDR3 is 15 residues long. Germline V gene data show CDR1 as SGHTA and CDR2 as FQGTGA. The CDR3 coding sequence is TGTGCCAGCAGCTTAACTAGCGCGAACACCGGGGAGCTGTTTTTT. Encoded protein: CASSLTSANTGELFF.

The V and J genes are TRBV7-9 and TRBJ1-2; TRBD1 matches at 7 bases. V was pared by 2 bases and J by 7 bases, with 7 bases of the junction left unmatched. This CDR3 contains 14 residues. The germline gives CDR1 SEHNR, CDR2 FQNEAQ (reference sequence). Here the CDR3 reads CASSLITGEGGYTF. DNA of the CDR3: TGTGCCAGCAGCTTAATCACAGGGGAGGGTGGCTACACCTTC.

V and J are TRBV7-2 and TRBJ2-3; 13 nucleotides line up with TRBD2. Germline CDR1 and CDR2: SGHTA and FQGNSA. The length of the CDR3 is 19 residues. V lost 4 bases and J lost 0; bases outside the gene matches: 10. CDR3 nucleotides: TGTGCCAGCAGCTCGGGACTAGCGGGATTAACCCCTAGCACAGATACGCAGTATTTT. This sequence encodes CASSSGLAGLTPSTDTQYF.

The rearrangement uses TRBV6-5 and TRBJ2-5; no reliable D call. Germline V CDR1 and CDR2: MNHEY, SVGAGI. The V end was cut by 6 bases, the J end by 1 base, with 12 bases between. This CDR3 is 14 amino acids long. The CDR3 DNA follows: TGTGCCAGCAGCTACCGGGCACTCCAAGAGACCCAGTACTTC. It codes for CASSYRALQETQYF.

This chain connects TRBV20-1 to TRBJ2-6, with D unclear. V dropped 0 bases and J dropped 2 bases, with 11 bases sitting between them. This CDR3 spans 16 amino acids. Germline assignment: CDR1 DFQATT and CDR2 SNEGSKA (reference sequence). The CDR3 sequence is CSARDPMGTGANVLTF. The CDR3 DNA is TGCAGTGCTAGAGATCCCATGGGGACTGGGGCCAACGTCCTGACTTTC.

Note on this clonotype: As the CDR3 is not closed by the conserved phenylalanine or tryptophan, this likely results from a read error. The limits of the CDR3 on the DNA are not certain, so only TCRdb's listed CDR3 is given. The rearrangement uses TRBV19 and TRBJ2-1. Germline CDR1 and CDR2: LNHDA and SQIVND (reference sequence). 13 amino acids form the CDR3, both terminal residues included. CDR3 region: CASSIGERREQLL.

This chain links TRBV7-9 with TRBJ2-5, with 7 bases identical to TRBD2. After removal of 3 bases from V and 4 bases from J, the junction contained 8 bases not matched to a gene. Germline loops: CDR1 SEHNR, CDR2 FQNEAQ (reference sequence). The CDR3 has 15 amino acids. CDR3 sequence: CASSLEREAIETQYF. CDR3 nucleotide sequence: TGTGCCAGCAGCTTGGAACGGGAGGCGATAGAGACCCAGTACTTC.

The chain recombines TRBV27 with TRBJ2-7, with D perhaps matching TRBD2 (6 bases). The V end was cut by 0 bases, the J end by 0 bases, with 15 bases between. Germline CDR1 and CDR2: MNHEY and SMNVEV (reference sequence). The CDR3 consists of 17 residues. CDR3 protein: CASSLSLSGFLSYEQYF. The DNA for the CDR3 is TGTGCCAGCAGTTTATCTCTGAGCGGGTTCCTCTCCTACGAGCAGTACTTC.

This chain links TRBV29-1 with TRBJ1-1, with 10 bases that match TRBD1. With V trimmed by 0 bases and J by 5 bases, 6 bases remained unmatched. The CDR3 sequence is 15 residues long. Looked up from germline, CDR1 is SQVTM and CDR2 is ANQGSEA. For the CDR3, the DNA is TGCAGCGTTGAAGATAGCGGGACAGGGGATACTGAAGCTTTCTTT. Translation: CSVEDSGTGDTEAFF.

The V gene is TRBV15, the J gene TRBJ1-3; 9 bases are a match to TRBD1. Germline V gene sequence: CDR1 LNHNV, CDR2 YYDKDF (reference sequence). J was trimmed by 3 bases and V by 8 bases; bases with no gene match: 20. This CDR3 has 19 amino acids. The CDR3 here is CATHDLQGAIGSDGNTIYF. DNA of the CDR3: TGTGCCACCCACGATCTACAGGGGGCAATCGGATCGGATGGAAACACCATATATTTT.

This clonotype was seen just once. Here the CDR3 reads CASSLARGLQTGELFF. The DNA for the CDR3 is TGCGCCAGCAGCTTGGCCCGGGGATTGCAGACCGGGGAGCTGTTTTTT. The chain links TRBV5-1 to TRBJ2-2; possible D gene TRBD2, 5 bases. CDR1 and CDR2 from the germline V gene are SGHRS and YFSETQ. The CDR3 is made up of 16 amino acids. V shed 0 bases and J shed 5 bases, with 14 bases lying between them.

The gene calls are TRBV6-1 and TRBJ2-1; a weak D match, TRBD1 (5 bases). Germline V gene lookup returns CDR1 MNHNS and CDR2 SASEGT. There are 13 residues in the CDR3. Trimming shortened V by 5 bases and J by 6 bases, and 11 bases separated the two germline ends. The CDR3 DNA is TGTGCCAGCAGTTACGACAGCCCCAATGAGCAGTTCTTC. The encoded protein is CASSYDSPNEQFF.

This chain joins TRBV6-1 and TRBJ2-3, with D possibly being TRBD1 (5 bases). The germline V gene encodes CDR1 MNHNS and CDR2 SASEGT. CDR3 length: 17 residues. The V gene lost 2 bases and the J gene lost 0 bases, with 15 bases spanning the gap. The CDR3 bases are TGTGCCAGCAGTGAATGGGGCACTCCGCTTAGCACAGATACGCAGTATTTT. Its protein product is CASSEWGTPLSTDTQYF.

This clonotype was seen a single time. The chain joins TRBV19 to TRBJ1-2; weak D call: TRBD1 (5 bases). Trimming removed 6 bases from V and 4 bases from J, with 18 bases in between. The germline gives CDR1 LNHDA, CDR2 SQIVND (reference sequence). The CDR3 is made up of 15 amino acids. The CDR3 region has the DNA TGTGCCAGTAGCCCCGAGGGGCGGGGATTCTATGGCTACACCTTC. Protein product: CASSPEGRGFYGYTF.

There are many counts of this clonotype. The rearrangement uses TRBV12-3 or TRBV12-4 and TRBJ2-5; either TRBD1 or TRBD2 may supply D (5 bases each). The CDR3 loop spans 12 amino acids. V lost 3 bases and J 5 bases, leaving 7 bases between the germline ends. In nucleotides, the CDR3 is TGTGCCAGCAGTTTCTGGGGGGAGACCCAGTACTTC. As protein: CASSFWGETQYF.

The genes are TRBV7-2 and TRBJ2-7, with a weak D call TRBD1 (6 bases). Trimming left V 1 base short and J 0 bases short, with 10 bases between. CDR1 is SGHTA and CDR2 is FQGNSA in the germline V gene. CDR3 size: 15 residues. CDR3 sequence: CASSLGQGLSYEQYF. The CDR3 DNA is TGTGCCAGCAGCTTAGGCCAGGGGCTCTCCTACGAGCAGTACTTC.

This clonotype was seen a few times. V is TRBV24-1 and J is TRBJ2-1, with D tentatively TRBD2 (6 bases). The CDR3 has 16 amino acids. The germline V and J ends were trimmed by 1 base and 6 bases, with 15 bases remaining between them. CDR1 and CDR2 (germline): KGHDR, SFDVKD. The CDR3 coding sequence is TGTGCCACCAGTGATTTCGGCAGCAGCGGGTCCAATGAGCAGTTCTTC. It encodes CATSDFGSSGSNEQFF.

The CDR3 spells CSVREGPDTQYF. CDR3 coding DNA: TGCAGCGTTAGAGAGGGGCCAGATACGCAGTATTTT. The chain combines TRBV29-1 with TRBJ2-3; D may match TRBD1 or TRBD2 (5 bases each). V was cut by 5 bases and J by 4 bases, with 10 bases left in between. This CDR3 has 12 residues. CDR1 is SQVTM and CDR2 is ANQGSEA in the germline V gene.